The present T cell receptor (beta chain) was sequenced within a study of siplizumab effects on memory and regulatory T cells. The CDR3 loop spans 13 amino acids. Germline CDR1 is SQVTM and CDR2 is ANQGSEA. V shed 7 bases and J shed 0 bases, with 10 bases lying between them. This clone was detected once. Data came from immunoSEQ multiplex PCR; TCRdb stores just in-frame clones and leaves some out. The sample lists approximately 70,000 clones; around 90% were seen once. The sequencing sample was made of CD8+ T cells sorted from blood. The TCR comes from a human donor in good health. J is TRBJ1-3 and V is TRBV29-1, with D perhaps TRBD1 (5 bases). For the CDR3, the DNA is TGCAGCGGGACAACAGGCTCTGGAAACACCATATATTTT. It translates to CSGTTGSGNTIYF.